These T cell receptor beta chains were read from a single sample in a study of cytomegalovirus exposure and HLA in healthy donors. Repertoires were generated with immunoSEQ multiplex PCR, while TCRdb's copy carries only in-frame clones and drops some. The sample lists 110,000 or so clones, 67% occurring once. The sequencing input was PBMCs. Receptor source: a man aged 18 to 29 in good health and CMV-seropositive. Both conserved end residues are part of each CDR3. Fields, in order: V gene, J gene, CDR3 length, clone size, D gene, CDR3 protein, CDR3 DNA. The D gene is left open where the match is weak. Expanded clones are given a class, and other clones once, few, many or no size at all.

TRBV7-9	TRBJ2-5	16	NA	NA	CASSLGGTGEFETQYF	TGTGCCAGCAGCTTAGGAGGGACGGGGGAGTTTGAGACCCAGTACTTC
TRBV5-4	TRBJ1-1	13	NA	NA	CASRPRGNTEAFF	TGTGCCAGCAGGCCCAGGGGGAACACTGAAGCTTTCTTT
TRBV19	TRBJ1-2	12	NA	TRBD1	CASQGQVYGYTF	TGTGCCAGCCAAGGACAGGTATATGGCTACACCTTC
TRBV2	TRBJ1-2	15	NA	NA	CASSDREAGSYGYTF	TGTGCCAGCAGTGACAGGGAGGCAGGCAGCTATGGCTACACCTTC
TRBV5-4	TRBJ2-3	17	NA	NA	CASSPTLRRPGTDTQYF	TGTGCCAGCAGCCCTACTTTACGGAGGCCAGGCACAGATACGCAGTATTTT
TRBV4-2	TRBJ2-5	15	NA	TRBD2	CASSQDNRDYETQYF	TGTGCCAGCAGCCAAGACAACCGGGACTATGAGACCCAGTACTTC
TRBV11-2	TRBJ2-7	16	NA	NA	CASSFGISFRGYEQYF	TGTGCCAGCAGCTTTGGCATTTCGTTTCGGGGGTACGAGCAGTACTTC
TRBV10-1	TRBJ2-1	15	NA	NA	CASSESSGAYNEQFF	TGCGCCAGCAGTGAATCCAGCGGAGCCTACAATGAGCAGTTCTTC
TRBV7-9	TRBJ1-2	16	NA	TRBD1	CASSLFYRGQGYGYTF	TGTGCCAGCAGCTTATTCTATAGGGGACAGGGCTATGGCTACACCTTC
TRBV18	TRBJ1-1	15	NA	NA	CASATEGTMNTEAFF	TGTGCCAGCGCCACAGAAGGGACAATGAACACTGAAGCTTTCTTT
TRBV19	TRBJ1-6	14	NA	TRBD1	CASSMTDRASPLHF	TGTGCCAGTAGTATGACTGACAGGGCGTCACCCCTCCACTTT
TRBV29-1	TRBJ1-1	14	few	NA	CSALKPVLDTEAFF	TGCAGCGCCCTGAAACCGGTATTGGACACTGAAGCTTTCTTT
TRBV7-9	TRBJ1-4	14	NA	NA	CASSLTVQGEKLFF	TGTGCCAGCAGCCTAACCGTTCAGGGGGAAAAACTGTTTTTT
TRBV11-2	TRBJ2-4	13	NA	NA	CASSLDRGSIQYF	TGTGCCAGCAGCTTAGACAGGGGTAGCATTCAGTACTTC
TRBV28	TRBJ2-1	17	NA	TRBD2	CASRASATGVAGNEQFF	TGTGCCAGCAGGGCCTCAGCCACCGGGGTAGCGGGCAATGAGCAGTTCTTC
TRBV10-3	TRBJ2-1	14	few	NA	CAISEGQLPDEQFF	TGTGCCATCAGTGAGGGACAGCTCCCCGATGAGCAGTTCTTC
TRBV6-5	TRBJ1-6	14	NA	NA	CASSTKVGGSPLHF	TGTGCCAGCAGTACTAAAGTGGGGGGTTCACCCCTCCACTTT
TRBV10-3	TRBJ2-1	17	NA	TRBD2	CAIRDNHIAGAGNEQFF	TGTGCCATCAGAGACAATCACATAGCGGGGGCCGGCAATGAGCAGTTCTTC
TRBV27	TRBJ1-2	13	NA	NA	CASRGPGDNGYTF	TGTGCCAGCAGGGGGCCAGGGGACAATGGCTACACCTTC
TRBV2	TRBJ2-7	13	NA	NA	CASSRSGSYEQYF	TGTGCCAGCAGCCGTAGCGGCTCCTACGAGCAGTACTTC
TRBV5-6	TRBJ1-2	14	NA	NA	CASSLNRVAYGYTF	TGTGCCAGCAGCCTAAACAGGGTAGCTTATGGCTACACCTTC
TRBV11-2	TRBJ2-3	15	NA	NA	CASSLVKGHTDTQYF	TGTGCCAGCAGCTTAGTTAAGGGACACACAGATACGCAGTATTTT
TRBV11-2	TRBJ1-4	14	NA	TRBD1	CASSNRQGARKLFF	TGTGCCAGCAGCAATCGACAGGGGGCGCGGAAACTGTTTTTT
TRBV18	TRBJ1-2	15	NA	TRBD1	CASSPGTAFLYGYTF	TGTGCCAGCTCCCCCGGGACAGCCTTTTTATATGGCTACACCTTC
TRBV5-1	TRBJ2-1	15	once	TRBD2	CASSGGGASYNEQFF	TGCGCCAGCAGCGGCGGGGGGGCGTCCTACAATGAGCAGTTCTTC
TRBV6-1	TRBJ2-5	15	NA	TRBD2	CASRTSGGAQETQYF	TGTGCCAGCAGAACTAGCGGGGGGGCGCAAGAGACCCAGTACTTC